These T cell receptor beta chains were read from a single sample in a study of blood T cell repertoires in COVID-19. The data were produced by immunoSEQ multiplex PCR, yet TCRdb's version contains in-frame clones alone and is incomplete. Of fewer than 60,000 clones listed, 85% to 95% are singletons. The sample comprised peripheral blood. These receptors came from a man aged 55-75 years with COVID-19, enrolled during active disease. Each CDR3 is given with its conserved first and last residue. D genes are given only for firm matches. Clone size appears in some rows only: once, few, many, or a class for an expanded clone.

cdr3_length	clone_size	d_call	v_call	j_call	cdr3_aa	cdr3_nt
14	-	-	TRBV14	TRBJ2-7	CASSPGRGEYEQYF	TGTGCCAGCAGCCCAGGGCGCGGGGAGTACGAGCAGTACTTC
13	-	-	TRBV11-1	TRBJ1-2	CASSLGGVGGYTF	TGTGCCAGCAGCTTAGGGGGAGTTGGTGGCTACACCTTC
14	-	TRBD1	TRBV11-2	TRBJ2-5	CASRGQGTVRTQYF	TGTGCCAGCAGGGGCCAGGGGACAGTCAGGACCCAGTACTTC
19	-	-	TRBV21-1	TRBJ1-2	CASDGGTDFIPHPNYGYTF	TGTGCCAGCGACGGAGGGACAGACTTTATCCCACACCCTAACTATGGCTACACCTTC
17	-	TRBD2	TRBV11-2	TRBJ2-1	CASSLAPGTSGGNEQFF	TGTGCCAGCAGCTTAGCGCCCGGGACTAGCGGGGGGAATGAGCAGTTCTTC
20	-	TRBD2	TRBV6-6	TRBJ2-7	CASSSFFPGLAGGSTYEQYF	TGTGCCAGCAGCTCCTTTTTCCCGGGACTAGCGGGAGGGTCCACCTACGAGCAGTACTTC
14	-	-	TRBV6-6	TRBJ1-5	CASSPGTFLQPQHF	TGTGCCAGCAGCCCGGGGACATTCCTTCAGCCCCAGCATTTT
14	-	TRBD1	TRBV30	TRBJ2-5	CAWSVGGNRETQYF	TGTGCCTGGAGTGTAGGGGGCAACAGAGAGACCCAGTACTTC
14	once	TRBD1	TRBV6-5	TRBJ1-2	CASSPYRGSYGYTF	TGTGCCAGCAGTCCATACAGGGGTTCCTATGGCTACACCTTC
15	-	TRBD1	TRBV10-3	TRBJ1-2	CAISELDRGMDGYTF	TGTGCCATCAGTGAGTTGGACAGGGGGATGGATGGCTACACCTTC
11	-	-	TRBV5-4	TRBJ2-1	CASSLTGTLFF	TGTGCCAGCAGCTTGACAGGGACCCTGTTCTTC
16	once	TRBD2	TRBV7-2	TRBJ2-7	CASSLGIAGGPKEQYF	TGTGCCAGCAGCTTAGGGATAGCGGGGGGGCCGAAGGAGCAGTACTTC
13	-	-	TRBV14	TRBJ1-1	CASALSQDTEAFF	TGTGCCAGCGCCCTCAGTCAGGACACTGAAGCTTTCTTT
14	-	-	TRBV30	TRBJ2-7	CAWREVPLAYEQYF	TGTGCCTGGCGCGAGGTCCCACTGGCCTACGAGCAGTACTTC
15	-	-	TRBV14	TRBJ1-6	CASSQVRQGNSPLHF	TGTGCCAGCAGCCAAGTGCGGCAGGGAAATTCACCCCTCCACTTT
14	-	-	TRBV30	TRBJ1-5	CACGQPGSNQPQHF	TGTGCCTGTGGACAGCCAGGGAGCAATCAGCCCCAGCATTTT
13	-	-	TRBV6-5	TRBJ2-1	CASSRTRNNEQFF	TGTGCCAGCAGTCGGACTCGAAACAATGAGCAGTTCTTC
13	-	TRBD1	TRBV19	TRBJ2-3	CASRTGVTDTQYF	TGTGCCAGTAGGACAGGGGTGACAGATACGCAGTATTTT
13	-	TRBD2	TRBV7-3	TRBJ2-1	CATSTSYDNEQFF	TGTGCCACCTCGACTAGCTACGACAATGAGCAGTTCTTC
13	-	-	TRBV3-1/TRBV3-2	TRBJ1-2	CASSQDRGHGYTF	TGTGCCAGCAGCCAAGATCGGGGTCACGGCTACACCTTC
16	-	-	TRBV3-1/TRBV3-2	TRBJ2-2	CASSFKGQGNTGELFF	TGTGCCAGCAGCTTCAAGGGGCAGGGAAACACCGGGGAGCTGTTTTTT
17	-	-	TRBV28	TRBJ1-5	CASTPPVGRDSNQPQHF	TGTGCCAGCACCCCCCCGGTGGGGAGAGATAGCAATCAGCCCCAGCATTTT
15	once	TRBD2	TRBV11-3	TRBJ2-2	CASSQTSGGAWELFF	TGTGCCAGCAGCCAAACTAGCGGGGGGGCCTGGGAGCTGTTTTTT
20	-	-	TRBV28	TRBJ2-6	CASSLGGASSPLSGANVLTF	TGTGCCAGCAGTTTAGGAGGCGCCTCTTCCCCTCTCTCTGGGGCCAACGTCCTGACTTTC
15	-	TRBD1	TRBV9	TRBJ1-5	CASSALGQENQPQHF	TGTGCCAGCAGCGCCCTGGGACAGGAAAATCAGCCCCAGCATTTT
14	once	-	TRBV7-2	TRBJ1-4	CASSVQGTNEKLFF	TGTGCCAGCAGCGTACAGGGAACTAATGAAAAACTGTTTTTT
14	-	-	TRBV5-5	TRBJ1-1	CASSQTAMNTEAFF	TGTGCCAGCAGCCAGACAGCTATGAACACTGAAGCTTTCTTT
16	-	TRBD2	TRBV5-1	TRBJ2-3	CASSLALAGGSDTQYF	TGCGCCAGCAGCTTGGCCTTAGCGGGAGGTTCAGATACGCAGTATTTT
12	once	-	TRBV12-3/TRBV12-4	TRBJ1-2	CASSPNNYGYTF	TGTGCCAGCAGTCCTAACAACTATGGCTACACCTTC
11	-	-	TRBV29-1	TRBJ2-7	CSFHRGGEQYF	TGCAGCTTCCACAGGGGAGGTGAGCAGTACTTC
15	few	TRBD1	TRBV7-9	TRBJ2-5	CASSSGQVVQETQYF	TGTGCCAGCAGCAGTGGACAGGTGGTTCAAGAGACCCAGTACTTC
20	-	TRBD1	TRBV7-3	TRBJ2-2	CASSLTGQGALINSAGELFF	TGTGCCAGCAGCTTAACGGGTCAGGGGGCGCTTATTAATTCGGCCGGGGAGCTGTTTTTT
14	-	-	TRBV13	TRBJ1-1	CASSLQTGRTEAFF	TGTGCCAGCAGCCTACAAACAGGAAGGACTGAAGCTTTCTTT
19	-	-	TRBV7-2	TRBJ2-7	CASSLARVFAGATSYEQYF	TGTGCCAGCAGCTTAGCGCGGGTATTTGCGGGGGCCACCTCCTACGAGCAGTACTTC
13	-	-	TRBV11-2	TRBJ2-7	CASSLGQNYEQYF	TGTGCCAGCAGCTTAGGTCAGAACTACGAGCAGTACTTC
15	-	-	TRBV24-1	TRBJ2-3	CATSDLRTSTDTQYF	TGTGCCACCAGTGATTTAAGGACTAGCACAGATACGCAGTATTTT
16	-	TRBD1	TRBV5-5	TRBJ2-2	CASSPQGAYDTGELFF	TGTGCCAGCAGCCCACAGGGGGCTTACGACACCGGGGAGCTGTTTTTT
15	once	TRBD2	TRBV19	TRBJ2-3	CASSIAGGSTDTQYF	TGTGCCAGTAGTATAGCGGGGGGGAGCACAGATACGCAGTATTTT
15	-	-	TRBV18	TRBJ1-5	CASSLTGQINQPQHF	TGTGCCAGCTCACTAACCGGACAGATCAATCAGCCCCAGCATTTT
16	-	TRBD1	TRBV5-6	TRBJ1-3	CASSWTGRESGNTIYF	TGTGCCAGCAGCTGGACAGGACGGGAGTCTGGAAACACCATATATTTT
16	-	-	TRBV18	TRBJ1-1	CASSPLGTTTNTEAFF	TGTGCCAGCTCACCACTCGGGACAACCACGAACACTGAAGCTTTCTTT
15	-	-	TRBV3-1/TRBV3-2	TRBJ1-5	CASSPRGVSNQPQHF	TGTGCCAGCAGCCCTCGGGGTGTCAGCAATCAGCCCCAGCATTTT
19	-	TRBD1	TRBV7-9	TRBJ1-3	CASSPGQGALLSSGNTIYF	TGTGCCAGCAGCCCAGGACAGGGGGCACTCCTTAGCTCTGGAAACACCATATATTTT
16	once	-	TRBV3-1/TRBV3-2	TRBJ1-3	CASSRLRGSSGNTIYF	TGTGCCAGCAGCAGACTCAGGGGAAGCTCTGGAAACACCATATATTTT
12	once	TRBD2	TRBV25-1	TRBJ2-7	CASRTSGYEQYF	TGTGCCAGCCGGACTAGCGGCTACGAGCAGTACTTC
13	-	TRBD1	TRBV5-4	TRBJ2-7	CASSWDRGYEQYF	TGTGCCAGCAGCTGGGACAGGGGATACGAGCAGTACTTC
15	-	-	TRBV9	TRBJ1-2	CASSTRYGTNYGYTF	TGTGCCAGCAGCACCCGCTACGGGACAAACTATGGCTACACCTTC
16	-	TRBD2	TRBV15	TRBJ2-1	CATSIAGTRTYNEQFF	TGTGCCACCAGCATAGCCGGGACTAGAACCTACAATGAGCAGTTCTTC
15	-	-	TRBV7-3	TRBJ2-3	CASSLNPTSTDTQYF	TGTGCCAGCAGCTTAAACCCAACTAGCACAGATACGCAGTATTTT
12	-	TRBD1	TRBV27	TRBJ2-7	CASSGQVTEQYF	TGTGCCAGCAGCGGACAGGTTACTGAGCAGTACTTC
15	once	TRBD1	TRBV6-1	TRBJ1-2	CASRISTGFGYGYTF	TGTGCCAGCAGGATCTCGACAGGGTTTGGCTATGGCTACACCTTC
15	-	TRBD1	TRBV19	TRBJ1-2	CASSRTTGGVDGYTF	TGTGCCAGTAGTAGAACAACAGGGGGGGTCGATGGCTACACCTTC
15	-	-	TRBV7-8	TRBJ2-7	CASSLTPGETYEQYF	TGTGCCAGCAGCCTAACCCCAGGGGAGACCTACGAGCAGTACTTC
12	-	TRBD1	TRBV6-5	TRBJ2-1	CASGDSGTAQFF	TGTGCCAGCGGAGATTCCGGGACAGCGCAGTTCTTC
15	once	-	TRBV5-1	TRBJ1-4	CASSLGTATNEKLFF	TGCGCCAGCAGCTTGGGGACAGCAACTAATGAAAAACTGTTTTTT
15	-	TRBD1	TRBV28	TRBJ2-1	CASTAQDRDWYEQFF	TGTGCCAGCACCGCACAGGACAGGGATTGGTATGAGCAGTTCTTC